This record concerns one TCR beta chain sequence. Its antigen has not been determined. Base qualities are not recorded, but no much larger clone differs from it by a single base. The sample comes from a study of PD-L1 blockade in urothelial cancer (TCRdb year 2017). Background on the whole study: Every patient began therapy at some point between 2014 and 2015 and was given atezolizumab 1,200 mg intravenously every 3 weeks. Patients had an ECOG performance status of 0 or 1 and had received between 0 and 3 prior chemotherapy regimens. About 85% of the roughly 29 patients were males with bladder-origin urothelial cancer, and about 60% of the roughly 30 reported a prior smoking history. Pretreatment tumor samples and matched peripheral blood, collected serially before and after atezolizumab treatment, underwent TCR sequencing. In the same patients, whole exome sequencing and RNA sequencing of pretreatment tumors were performed in addition to TCR sequencing. Durable clinical benefit was achieved by nine patients but not by the remaining 20. Pretreatment blood TCR-seq was available for around 29 patients, at least one posttreatment blood collection was obtained for some 25 patients, and tumor TCR-seq was available for some 25 patients. Blood samples were analyzed at two time points: 3 weeks after treatment start (second dose) and 6 weeks after treatment start. The study, an exploratory multi-omic analysis, examined somatic, immune and clinical correlates of response to PD-L1 blockade with atezolizumab in urothelial cancer. Durable clinical benefit meant progression-free survival longer than 6 months, and TCR features were also tested against progression-free and overall survival. Blood samples yielded a median of around 130,000 T cells and tens of thousands of unique TCRs, with median clonality around 0.083.

The sample's time point label, in plain terms: peripheral blood 6 weeks after treatment start. The cohort included about 30 patients with locally advanced or metastatic urothelial carcinoma who were treated at Memorial Sloan Kettering on a trial protocol. Peripheral blood mononuclear cells were collected pretreatment and during treatment, at between 1 and 8 total time points per patient. The Qiagen DNeasy Blood extraction kit was used to purify genomic DNA from total PBMCs and tumor samples. PBMCs were collected pretreatment and during treatment, and were isolated and stored as previously described. To estimate absolute template abundance from read counts, synthetic TCR analog templates were spiked into each PCR. The immunoSEQ assay used bias-controlled V and J gene primers to amplify TCRbeta CDR3 regions from genomic DNA. Sequencing of rearranged TCRbeta segments was done at approximately 20X coverage. The authors processed their data as follows. Clustering was used to correct sequencing errors, and CDR3s were annotated against IMGT to assign V, D and J genes. Downstream analyses used only productive TCRbeta rearrangements and left out out-of-frame or stop-codon sequences. Clonality was calculated as one minus the Shannon entropy normalized by the log of the number of unique productive sequences. Clones differing between time points or between blood and tumor were identified using Fisher's exact test with Benjamini-Hochberg correction, with an adjusted p below 0.01 applied as the threshold. TCRdb re-hosts the immuneACCESS table, in-frame sequences only. Its copies lack some clones; in the studies checked, an unresolved V gene accounts for under half of them, and the cause for the rest is not known. V and J calls and clone size are those listed in that table; D and trimming were worked out from the DNA. This sample gives tens of thousands of clones in total; more than 80% of them show up just once. Approximately 8.8% of the sample is in the top ten clones.

There are 15 amino acids in the CDR3, from cysteine to phenylalanine inclusive. Left in the record is the CDR3 DNA by itself, 45 bases read in frame from the first base. V gives up 4 bases and J gives up 4 bases, and the segment between their germline ends measures 13 bases. Per the germline V gene, MDHEN is the CDR1 and SYDVKM is the CDR2. Summary of the overall study and its limitations: A pretreatment peripheral blood TCR clonality below the median was linked to improved progression-free and overall survival. Because the sample size was small (n ≈ 27) and many of the analyses were exploratory, the results are meant to be hypothesis-generating. Patients with durable benefit showed greater expansion of tumor-associated TCR clones in peripheral blood 3 weeks after starting treatment (n ≈ 23, p = 0.022).

The source material was PBMCs, sampled around atezolizumab (anti-PD-L1) treatment. The receptor was derived from a man between 65 and 79 years old with urothelial cancer. Here the chain combines TRBV28 and TRBJ1-4; the D gene cannot be resolved reliably. The CDR3 reads as follows: CASSSGGEGNEKLFF. The base sequence is TGTGCCAGCAGTTCCGGAGGTGAGGGTAATGAAAAACTGTTTTTT.